This record looks at one T cell receptor (beta chain) sequence and its context. Antigen specificity is unknown. The read ends 3 residues before the CDR3 terminus; that terminus is restored from the germline J gene. These data are taken from a study of T cells in women clearing cervical HPV infection. Study overall: Controls were women whose single incident HPV16 infection cleared within 12 months without precancer or cancer.

TCR beta CDR3 amplified by multiplex PCR from roughly 1,100 ng genomic DNA. The assay was immunoSEQ multiplex PCR, and TCRdb's table has in-frame clones only and misses some. This table holds about 41,000 clones. Looked up from germline, CDR1 is SEHNR and CDR2 is FQNEAQ (reference sequence). This CDR3 comprises 14 residues. V lost 1 base, J lost 2 bases, and 9 bases lay in between. General study findings and limits: TRBV6-7 relative abundance averaged 0.11% in cases and 0.15% to 0.2% in controls. CIN3+ cases had significantly higher TCR richness than controls; evenness did not differ.

The sample comprised blood buffy coat. The chain employs TRBV7-9 and TRBJ2-7; D is perhaps TRBD1 (5 bases). This clonotype was obtained from a woman aged 18 to 75 with a cervical HPV16 infection that either progressed to CIN3+ or cleared (not recorded which). This CDR3 reads CASSLEGVAYEQYF. CDR3 bases read: TGTGCCAGCAGCTTAGAAGGGGTGGCCTACGAG. Looking up the rest from reference TRBV7-9 and TRBJ2-7 gives the full variable domain: DTGVSQNPRHKITKRGQNVTFRCDPISEHNRLYWYRQTLGQGPEFLTYFQNEAQLEKSRLLSDRFSAERPKGSFSTLEIQRTEQGDSAMYLCASSLEGVAYEQYFGPGTRLTVT.